The next 23 T cell receptor beta chains were all read from a single sample in a study of blood T cell repertoires in COVID-19. The assay was immunoSEQ multiplex PCR, and TCRdb's table has in-frame clones only and misses some. Of 200,000 to 300,000 clones listed, more than 75% are singletons. What was sequenced was PBMCs or T cells enriched from blood (not recorded which). All receptors come from a woman aged 45-59 years who had recovered from COVID-19.

The gene calls are TRBV18 and TRBJ2-7; a weak D match, TRBD1 (6 bases). V lost 2 bases, J lost 3 bases, and 11 bases lay in between. CDR1 is KGHSH, CDR2 LQKENI, per germline. The CDR3 extends over 14 amino acids. CDR3 residues: CASSPWGRGYEQYF. The CDR3 DNA follows: TGTGCCAGCTCACCATGGGGCAGGGGCTACGAGCAGTACTTC.

The chain uses TRBV7-9 and TRBJ1-3, with unresolved D. V shed 5 bases and J shed 1 base, with 9 bases lying between them. CDR1 is SEHNR and CDR2 is FQNEAQ in the germline V gene (reference sequence). The CDR3 length is 14 residues. Here the CDR3 DNA reads TGTGCCAGCAGCAAGCGGGTGTCTGGAAACACCATATATTTT. This translates into CASSKRVSGNTIYF.

V is TRBV29-1 and J is TRBJ1-1; 10 positions agree with TRBD1. CDR1 SQVTM and CDR2 ANQGSEA come from the germline V gene. The CDR3 extends over 14 amino acids. The trim removed 7 bases at V and 1 base at J, leaving 6 bases unmatched. The chain's CDR3 is CSARQGAQNTEAFF. The CDR3, as DNA: TGCAGCGCCCGACAGGGGGCGCAGAACACTGAAGCTTTCTTT.

The gene calls are TRBV6-2 or TRBV6-3 and TRBJ2-7; 10 bases line up with TRBD2. The length of the CDR3 is 15 residues. Trimming at V came to 4 bases and at J to 3 bases, leaving 6 bases not matched to a gene. Germline CDR1 and CDR2: MNHEY and SVGEGT. CDR3 residues: CASSSLGLAHYEQYF. For the CDR3, the DNA is TGTGCCAGCAGTTCCCTGGGACTAGCGCACTACGAGCAGTACTTC.

The chain joins TRBV5-4 to TRBJ2-1; 13 nucleotides match TRBD2. J lost 0 bases, V lost 4 bases, and 7 bases had no gene match. CDR1 is SGHNT, CDR2 YYREEE, per germline (reference sequence). The CDR3 totals 18 residues. The CDR3 here is CASSGRLAGGYSYNEQFF. The CDR3 DNA sequence: TGTGCCAGCAGCGGACGACTAGCGGGGGGTTACTCCTACAATGAGCAGTTCTTC.

This chain connects TRBV27 to TRBJ2-7, with 8 positions matching TRBD2. The V segment lost 5 bases and the J segment 2 bases; nucleotides outside the gene matches: 2. CDR3 length: 13 residues. Germline assignment: CDR1 MNHEY and CDR2 SMNVEV (reference sequence). The CDR3 protein is CASSISGTYEQYF. The CDR3 DNA follows: TGTGCCAGCAGTATTAGCGGGACCTACGAGCAGTACTTC.

This chain connects TRBV7-2 to TRBJ2-7; D is perhaps TRBD1 (5 bases). The length of the CDR3 is 16 residues. Germline lookup yields CDR1 SGHTA and CDR2 FQGNSA. V was shortened by 5 bases and J by 6 bases, with 23 bases between the two germline ends. The chain's CDR3 is CASSGFTGPTGVEQYF. Written as DNA, the CDR3 is TGTGCCAGCAGCGGCTTCACCGGGCCCACAGGCGTCGAGCAGTACTTC. Drawing the rest from reference TRBV7-2 and TRBJ2-7, the complete variable domain is GAGVSQSPSNKVTEKGKDVELRCDPISGHTALYWYRQSLGQGLEFLIYFQGNSAPDKSGLPSDRFSAERTGGSVSTLTIQRTQQEDSAVYLCASSGFTGPTGVEQYFGPGTRLTVT.

This clone is a singleton in its sample. The chain recombines TRBV29-1 with TRBJ2-3; TRBD1 might be the D (5 bases). Germline CDR1 SQVTM, CDR2 ANQGSEA. CDR3 length: 14 residues. Trimming took 5 bases from V and 4 from J, leaving 16 bases between them. DNA of the CDR3: TGCAGCGTTCTAAAAGGGGCAGATGCAGATACGCAGTATTTT. Translated, it gives CSVLKGADADTQYF.

This clone was detected a few times. The V and J genes are TRBV5-1 and TRBJ1-1, with 7 bases lining up with TRBD1. The V segment lost 4 bases and the J segment 4 bases; nucleotides outside the gene matches: 10. Germline loops: CDR1 SGHRS, CDR2 YFSETQ. The CDR3 length is 15 residues. The CDR3 region has the DNA TGCGCCAGCAGCCCGGACCCTAACAGGGGCACTGAAGCTTTCTTT. It codes for CASSPDPNRGTEAFF.

This chain joins TRBV28 and TRBJ2-4; D is undetermined. V was trimmed by 7 bases and J by 9 bases, leaving 16 bases between them. From germline, CDR1 is MDHEN and CDR2 SYDVKM. The CDR3 is 13 amino acids. CDR3 in amino acids: CASTPPGVGIQYF. In DNA form, the CDR3 reads TGTGCCAGCACCCCCCCCGGAGTAGGCATTCAGTACTTC.

The rearrangement uses TRBV7-9 and TRBJ1-1; TRBD1 might be the D (6 bases). CDR3 length: 13 residues. Trimming cost V 5 bases and J 1 base, with 8 bases left between them. CDR1 is SEHNR and CDR2 is FQNEAQ in the germline V gene (reference sequence). The CDR3 bases are TGTGCCAGCAGCCCACAGGGGAACACTGAAGCTTTCTTT. Translated: CASSPQGNTEAFF. The complete variable domain, with remaining parts taken from reference TRBV7-9 and TRBJ1-1, reads DTGVSQNPRHKITKRGQNVTFRCDPISEHNRLYWYRQTLGQGPEFLTYFQNEAQLEKSRLLSDRFSAERPKGSFSTLEIQRTEQGDSAMYLCASSPQGNTEAFFGQGTRLTVV.

This clone was found a few times. V usage is TRBV4-1 and J usage is TRBJ1-3, with D perhaps TRBD1 (6 bases). CDR1 and CDR2 (germline): MGHRA, YSYEKL. Trimming pared 3 bases from V and 0 bases from J, leaving 9 bases between. The CDR3 is 15 residues long. The CDR3 is CASSHPTGSGNTIYF. The CDR3 nucleotides read TGCGCCAGCAGCCATCCGACAGGCTCTGGAAACACCATATATTTT.

The V gene is TRBV23-1, the J gene TRBJ1-2; D is unclear. TRBV23-1 is given ORF status, its function remaining uncertain. V was shortened by 2 bases and J by 7 bases, with 11 bases between the two germline ends. This CDR3 is built from 13 residues. CDR3 sequence reads: CASSQPGEVGYTF. In DNA form, the CDR3 reads TGCGCCAGCAGTCAACCGGGAGAGGTTGGCTACACCTTC.

The chain recombines TRBV28 with TRBJ1-1; the D is unclear. CDR1 MDHEN and CDR2 SYDVKM come from the germline V gene. This CDR3 comprises 14 residues. Trimming took off 5 bases at V and 1 base at J, with 11 bases between the two ends. CDR3 bases: TGTGCCAGCAGTAGCGTGGATTCGAACACTGAAGCTTTCTTT. Its translation is CASSSVDSNTEAFF.

The rearrangement uses TRBV3-1 (or the pseudogene TRBV3-2) and TRBJ2-5, with D perhaps matching TRBD1 (5 bases). The V gene lost 4 bases and the J gene lost 9 bases, with 15 bases spanning the gap. Germline V CDR1 and CDR2: LGHDT, YNNKEL (reference sequence). The length of the CDR3 is 13 residues. CDR3 in amino acids: CASSLRQSWSQYF. The DNA for the CDR3 is TGTGCCAGCAGCCTCAGACAGAGCTGGTCCCAGTACTTC.

The V gene is TRBV27, the J gene TRBJ2-4, with unresolved D. The V end lost 2 bases, the J end lost 0 bases, and 11 bases lay between the germline ends. The CDR3 consists of 16 residues. Looked up from germline, CDR1 is MNHEY and CDR2 is SMNVEV (reference sequence). CDR3 sequence: CASSLTLRLAKNIQYF. CDR3 nucleotide sequence: TGTGCCAGCAGTTTAACCCTCCGACTAGCCAAAAACATTCAGTACTTC.

The genes are TRBV10-3 and TRBJ2-7, with unresolved D. V lost 3 bases, J lost 3 bases, and 15 bases lay in between. Per germline, CDR1 ENHRY and CDR2 SYGVKD. The CDR3 consists of 15 residues. The CDR3 loop is CAISDRGSTHYEQYF. CDR3 bases: TGTGCCATCAGTGACCGAGGTAGTACTCACTACGAGCAGTACTTC.

The chain uses TRBV12-3 or TRBV12-4 and TRBJ1-2; possible D gene TRBD1, 5 bases. Trimming took off 7 bases at V and 8 bases at J, with 17 bases between the two ends. CDR3 length: 13 residues. The CDR3 DNA sequence: TGTGCCAGCACCCGGTCGGGGGTAGACGGCTACACCTTC. This sequence encodes CASTRSGVDGYTF.

The CDR3 here is CSASLGSVQPQHF. DNA for the CDR3: TGCAGTGCTAGTCTCGGAAGCGTACAGCCCCAGCATTTT. The genes are TRBV20-1 and TRBJ1-5; D is unclear. Germline lookup yields CDR1 DFQATT and CDR2 SNEGSKA (reference sequence). V was shortened by 3 bases and J by 7 bases, with 13 bases between the two germline ends. The CDR3 has 13 residues.

The chain is built from TRBV2 and TRBJ1-1; no definite D call. The CDR3 sequence is 15 residues long. V lost 6 bases and J lost 0, with 14 bases in between. Germline assignment: CDR1 SNHLY and CDR2 FYNNEI. The CDR3, as DNA: TGTGCCAGCAGGGCAGGATCGACGATGAACACTGAAGCTTTCTTT. It specifies CASRAGSTMNTEAFF.

This chain uses TRBV6-5 with TRBJ2-1; TRBD1 aligns across 8 bases. CDR3 length: 14 amino acids. Germline lookup yields CDR1 MNHEY and CDR2 SVGAGI. Losses at the gene ends were 10 bases for V and 3 bases for J; bases not matched to a gene: 8. CDR3 loop: CAIISGTGYNEQFF. In nucleotides, the CDR3 is TGTGCCATAATCTCCGGGACAGGCTACAATGAGCAGTTCTTC.

The V and J genes are TRBV30 and TRBJ2-7; no firm D call. The CDR3 has 12 amino acids. The ends were cut back, 0 bases at V and 3 bases at J, with 6 bases in the middle. Looked up from germline, CDR1 is GTSNPN and CDR2 is SVGIG (reference sequence). CDR3 sequence reads: CAWSVRSYEQYF. Here the CDR3 DNA reads TGTGCCTGGAGTGTACGGAGCTACGAGCAGTACTTC.

This rearrangement joins TRBV5-1 to TRBJ2-4; 9 positions agree with TRBD2. The CDR3 is 16 amino acids. V dropped 4 bases and J dropped 4; count of bases not matched to a gene: 9. Germline values: CDR1 SGHRS, CDR2 YFSETQ. The CDR3 sequence is CASSPLPGLAKNIQYF. The CDR3, as DNA: TGCGCCAGCAGCCCTCTCCCGGGACTAGCTAAAAACATTCAGTACTTC.